This T cell receptor beta chain stems from a study of vaccination and CD4 T cells after COVID-19. Turning to the study itself: Median time from COVID diagnosis to post-COVID sampling was about 14 weeks (35 to 161).

Time point specified: late sampling 161 to 241 days after vaccination in three convalescent patients. Concerning this clonotype: The CDR3 end shows no conserved phenylalanine or tryptophan, and so a read error is likely.

Germline CDR1 and CDR2: LNHNV and YYDKDF (reference sequence). The CDR3 runs 15 residues. V shed 5 bases and J 1 base; nucleotides not matched to a gene: 6. A single record per CDR3 protein comes from TCRdb applying MiXCR to the PCR reads. The sample lists just under 30,000 distinct CDR3 sequences, 49% occurring once. This sequence joins TRBV15 and TRBJ2-3, with TRBD2 matching over 7 bases. The sample in question was CD4+ T cells from blood, obtained about 7 months after SARS-CoV-2 vaccination. The TCR comes from a human donor who had recovered from COVID-19. The CDR3 region is CATSFLTSGTDTQYS. The CDR3 DNA reads TGTGCCACCAGCTTTCTTACTAGCGGCACAGATACGCAGTATTCT.